The 29 T cell receptor beta chains reported below all come from one sample, sequenced in a study of long-term antiretroviral therapy in people with HIV. At survey level, the immunoSEQ assay was run in its v3.0 version. Clones were read by immunoSEQ multiplex PCR, and TCRdb kept only the in-frame ones, dropping some. The sample holds about 43,000 clones, 86% seen once. The input for sequencing was unsorted PBMCs, taken 0.1 years before starting antiretroviral therapy. These receptors originate from a woman in her 50s with HIV.

This rearrangement joins TRBV10-3 to TRBJ2-7; 10 bases map to TRBD1. In germline, CDR1 is ENHRY, CDR2 SYGVKD. CDR3 size: 15 residues. J was trimmed by 3 bases and V by 0 bases; bases with no gene match: 2. This CDR3 reads CAISESGTGVYEQYF. In nucleotides, the CDR3 is TGTGCCATCAGTGAGTCAGGGACAGGGGTCTACGAGCAGTACTTC.

V is TRBV4-2 and J is TRBJ2-4; no clear D gene. This CDR3 has 18 residues. From germline, CDR1 is LGHNA and CDR2 YNFKEQ. V shed 3 bases and J shed 7 bases, with 25 bases lying between them. The CDR3 region is CASSQKEGPNSGSNIQYF. DNA for the CDR3: TGTGCCAGCAGCCAGAAAGAAGGCCCAAATTCTGGGTCGAACATTCAGTACTTC.

This chain links TRBV29-1 with TRBJ2-5, with 12 bases lining up with TRBD2. J was trimmed by 4 bases and V by 3 bases; bases with no gene match: 9. This CDR3 is 16 amino acids long. The germline V gene encodes CDR1 SQVTM and CDR2 ANQGSEA. The CDR3 sequence is CSVELLAGGPGETQYF. The CDR3 DNA reads as TGCAGCGTTGAGCTTCTAGCGGGGGGGCCGGGAGAGACCCAGTACTTC.

The CDR3 spells CASSVEAGPYEQYF. DNA for the CDR3: TGTGCCAGCAGCGTAGAGGCCGGGCCCTACGAGCAGTACTTC. V gene TRBV9 combines with J gene TRBJ2-7; no clear D gene. Per germline, CDR1 SGDLS and CDR2 YYNGEE. Trimming removed 0 bases at V and 2 bases at J, with 9 bases between. The CDR3 extends over 14 amino acids.

This chain links TRBV2 with TRBJ1-2; D is unresolved. Germline assignment: CDR1 SNHLY and CDR2 FYNNEI. The CDR3 is 16 amino acids. Trimming shortened V by 1 base and J by 0 bases, and 12 bases separated the two germline ends. The CDR3 bases are TGTGCCAGCAGTGAAGTGGGATCCGATCCTAACTATGGCTACACCTTC. Protein sequence: CASSEVGSDPNYGYTF.

The chain combines TRBV9 with TRBJ1-1; unclear D gene. Trimming shortened V by 0 bases and J by 4 bases, and 13 bases separated the two germline ends. CDR3 length: 15 amino acids. In germline, CDR1 is SGDLS, CDR2 YYNGEE. In DNA, the CDR3 is TGTGCCAGCAGCGTAGGCGGAGCCCTCAGCACTGAAGCTTTCTTT. Translated: CASSVGGALSTEAFF. The full variable domain, with the rest looked up from reference TRBV9 and TRBJ1-1, is DSGVTQTPKHLITATGQRVTLRCSPRSGDLSVYWYQQSLDQGLQFLIQYYNGEERAKGNILERFSAQQFPDLHSELNLSSLELGDSALYFCASSVGGALSTEAFFGQGTRLTVV.

The chain has TRBV6-1 and TRBJ2-1; the D is unclear. The CDR3 runs to 14 residues. V lost 2 bases and J lost 8, with 13 bases in between. The V gene's germline CDR1 is MNHNS and CDR2 SASEGT. CDR3 nucleotide sequence: TGTGCCAGCAGTGAACCCCGACATCGCTATGAGCAGTTCTTC. The encoded protein is CASSEPRHRYEQFF.

The chain employs TRBV19 and TRBJ1-6; D remains unclear. This CDR3 region has 15 residues. With 9 bases removed from V and 11 bases from J, the gap between germline ends came to 23 bases. CDR1 LNHDA and CDR2 SQIVND come from the germline V gene (reference sequence). CDR3 residues: CASQPRTGVEAPLHF. CDR3 bases: TGTGCCAGCCAGCCCCGGACGGGCGTGGAGGCACCCCTCCACTTT. The full variable domain, in which reference TRBV19 and TRBJ1-6 provide the parts outside the CDR3, is DGGITQSPKYLFRKEGQNVTLSCEQNLNHDAMYWYRQDPGQGLRLIYYSQIVNDFQKGDIAEGYSVSREKKESFPLTVTSAQKNPTAFYLCASQPRTGVEAPLHFGNGTRLTVT.

The rearrangement links TRBV19 to TRBJ1-2; 11 bases align to TRBD1. The junction had 6 bases not matched to a gene; V was cut back by 5 bases and J by 4 bases. In germline, CDR1 is LNHDA, CDR2 SQIVND (reference sequence). The CDR3 is made up of 15 amino acids. DNA of the CDR3: TGTGCCAGTAGTGCCACCGGACAGGGGGCCTATGGCTACACCTTC. It yields the protein CASSATGQGAYGYTF. Variable domain in full (rest from reference TRBV19 and TRBJ1-2): DGGITQSPKYLFRKEGQNVTLSCEQNLNHDAMYWYRQDPGQGLRLIYYSQIVNDFQKGDIAEGYSVSREKKESFPLTVTSAQKNPTAFYLCASSATGQGAYGYTFGSGTRLTVV.

The rearrangement links TRBV23-1 to TRBJ2-7; the D is unclear. TRBV23-1 is an ORF; its function is uncertain. The germline V and J ends were trimmed by 1 base and 7 bases, with 23 bases remaining between them. This CDR3 is built from 17 residues. The DNA of the CDR3 is TGCGCCAGCAGTCAATACAAGCTGGGAAAGGACCTCGGGGAGCAGTACTTC. Translation gives CASSQYKLGKDLGEQYF.

This chain links TRBV2 with TRBJ2-2, with D unclear. This CDR3 spans 13 amino acids. Germline CDR1 reads SNHLY; CDR2 reads FYNNEI. V was shortened by 1 base and J by 3 bases, with 3 bases between the two germline ends. The CDR3 nucleotides read TGTGCCAGCAGTGAAGAGCACACCGGGGAGCTGTTTTTT. Its protein is CASSEEHTGELFF.

This clone was picked up one time. The chain couples TRBV5-1 to TRBJ2-7; D gene unclear. Trimming stripped 0 bases from V and 5 bases from J, with 9 bases between. Germline V gene sequence: CDR1 SGHRS, CDR2 YFSETQ. The CDR3 covers 13 residues. Written as DNA, the CDR3 is TGCGCCAGCAGCTTGGACACGGTCGACGAGCAGTACTTC. This translates into CASSLDTVDEQYF.

The chain is built from TRBV7-3 and TRBJ2-6, with D unresolved. V was pared by 5 bases and J by 0 bases, with 8 bases between. The CDR3 extends over 15 amino acids. CDR1 SGHTA and CDR2 FQGTGA come from the germline V gene. CDR3 residues: CASSPSNSGANVLTF. CDR3 DNA sequence: TGTGCCAGCAGCCCATCGAACTCTGGGGCCAACGTCCTGACTTTC.

The chain uses TRBV6-5 and TRBJ2-7; 8 bases align to TRBD2. The CDR3 sequence is 14 residues long. The V gene's germline CDR1 is MNHEY and CDR2 SVGAGI. Trimming at V came to 9 bases and at J to 0 bases, leaving 7 bases not matched to a gene. The CDR3 protein is CASRTLAASYEQYF. CDR3 in DNA: TGTGCCAGTCGGACACTAGCGGCCTCCTACGAGCAGTACTTC.

The genes are TRBV7-3 and TRBJ2-1, with 8 nucleotides matching TRBD1. V trimming: 1 base; J trimming: 6 bases; junction bases outside the gene matches: 5. This CDR3 is 15 amino acids long. Per germline, CDR1 SGHTA and CDR2 FQGTGA. CDR3 residues: CASSLMTGEVNEQFF. The CDR3 region has the DNA TGTGCCAGCAGCTTAATGACAGGGGAGGTCAATGAGCAGTTCTTC.

The table lists this clone with a few counts. The rearrangement uses TRBV5-1 and TRBJ1-5; D remains unclear. CDR3 size: 14 residues. Germline V gives CDR1 SGHRS, CDR2 YFSETQ. V lost 1 base and J lost 2, with 7 bases in between. The CDR3 loop is CASSLNGGNQPQHF. In DNA form, the CDR3 reads TGCGCCAGCAGCTTGAATGGCGGCAATCAGCCCCAGCATTTT.

This chain joins TRBV2 and TRBJ1-1, with D possibly being TRBD1 (5 bases). This CDR3 has 14 amino acids. V was trimmed by 10 bases and J by 0 bases, leaving 15 bases between them. Germline V lookup: CDR1 SNHLY, CDR2 FYNNEI. The CDR3 spells CANDGTFMNTEAFF. The CDR3 region has the DNA TGTGCCAACGACGGGACTTTCATGAACACTGAAGCTTTCTTT.

The chain is built from TRBV10-3 and TRBJ2-5, with 8 positions matching TRBD1. The CDR3 totals 14 residues. In germline, CDR1 is ENHRY, CDR2 SYGVKD. With 3 bases clipped from V and 5 bases from J, the junction kept 5 bases outside the gene matches. DNA of the CDR3: TGTGCCATCAGTGACGGACAGGGACGGGAGACCCAGTACTTC. Translating gives CAISDGQGRETQYF.

This clone was recorded only once. The CDR3, as DNA: TGTGCCAGCAGCTTAACAGGGGGCATAACTGAAGCTTTCTTT. Residues: CASSLTGGITEAFF. V is TRBV11-3 and J is TRBJ1-1; 9 nucleotides line up with TRBD1. The CDR3 sequence is 14 residues long. V was clipped by 2 bases and J by 5 bases; unmatched bases: 3. Germline V gene sequence: CDR1 SGHNT, CDR2 YENEEA.

The table lists this clone with a count of one. This chain uses TRBV6-4 with TRBJ2-7; 7 positions agree with TRBD1. V was pared by 11 bases and J by 1 base, with 5 bases of the junction left unmatched. This CDR3 has 12 amino acids. Germline CDR1 and CDR2: MRHNA and SNTAGT. CDR3 sequence: CAYRGLSYEQYF. The DNA for the CDR3 is TGTGCCTACAGGGGCCTATCCTACGAGCAGTACTTC.

This clone came up a few times. The chain joins TRBV27 to TRBJ1-2; 7 bases are shared with TRBD1. The V gene end was trimmed by 4 bases and the J gene end by 7 bases; junction bases not matched to a gene: 9. CDR3 size: 14 residues. Germline V lookup: CDR1 MNHEY, CDR2 SMNVEV (reference sequence). As DNA, the CDR3 is TGTGCCAGCAGTTCACGGGACAGTCGTCGTGGCTACACCTTC. Translating gives CASSSRDSRRGYTF.

The chain couples TRBV7-2 to TRBJ1-1; D is uncertain. Per germline, CDR1 SGHTA and CDR2 FQGNSA. V gave up 1 base and J gave up 2 bases, with 8 bases separating them. The CDR3 spans 14 residues. The CDR3 DNA is TGTGCCAGCAGCTTAGTAGTGGCCAACACTGAAGCTTTCTTT. As protein: CASSLVVANTEAFF.

The chain employs TRBV6-5 and TRBJ2-1; a possible D gene is TRBD2 (6 bases). V dropped 5 bases and J dropped 5 bases, with 13 bases sitting between them. There are 14 residues in the CDR3. The germline V gene encodes CDR1 MNHEY and CDR2 SVGAGI. The CDR3 nucleotides are TGTGCCAGCAGTCTTCGACTAGGGAACAATGAGCAGTTCTTC. Translated, it gives CASSLRLGNNEQFF.

This clone was counted once. The chain uses TRBV2 and TRBJ1-3, with TRBD1 identical over 8 bases. Germline values: CDR1 SNHLY, CDR2 FYNNEI. CDR3 size: 15 residues. The junction had 4 bases not matched to a gene; V was cut back by 3 bases and J by 3 bases. CDR3 region: CASSDRGQFGNTIYF. CDR3 nucleotides: TGTGCCAGCAGTGACAGGGGGCAGTTTGGAAACACCATATATTTT. The entire variable domain, with the rest obtained from reference TRBV2 and TRBJ1-3, is as follows: EPEVTQTPSHQVTQMGQEVILRCVPISNHLYFYWYRQILGQKVEFLVSFYNNEISEKSEIFDDQFSVERPDGSNFTLKIRSTKLEDSAMYFCASSDRGQFGNTIYFGEGSWLTVV.

The rearrangement uses TRBV5-6 and TRBJ2-7; 8 nucleotides line up with TRBD1. The trim removed 1 base at V and 4 bases at J, leaving 13 bases unmatched. Germline V gives CDR1 SGHDT, CDR2 YYEEEE. The CDR3 covers 17 residues. CDR3 in DNA: TGTGCCAGCAGCTTGCCGGGATGGACAGGGAATACTTACGAGCAGTACTTC. Encoded protein: CASSLPGWTGNTYEQYF.

V gene TRBV2 combines with J gene TRBJ2-2; the D is unclear. CDR3 size: 13 residues. CDR1 SNHLY and CDR2 FYNNEI come from the germline V gene. Deletions cut 3 bases from V and 5 bases from J, with 7 bases between. CDR3 protein: CASSESPTGELFF. The CDR3 DNA follows: TGTGCCAGCAGTGAGTCGCCGACCGGGGAGCTGTTTTTT.

This clone was seen a handful of times. This sequence joins TRBV5-4 and TRBJ1-2, with D perhaps matching TRBD1 (5 bases). Per germline, CDR1 SGHNT and CDR2 YYREEE (reference sequence). Trimming took 0 bases from V and 7 from J, leaving 10 bases between them. The CDR3 covers 13 residues. The CDR3 reads CASSLVGTGGYTF. The CDR3 region has the DNA TGTGCCAGCAGCTTGGTAGGGACGGGTGGCTACACCTTC.

This clone was seen just once. The chain combines TRBV5-6 with TRBJ2-2; no clear D. CDR3 size: 13 residues. CDR1 is SGHDT, CDR2 YYEEEE, per germline. Trimming left V 0 bases short and J 5 bases short, with 5 bases between. CDR3 sequence: CASSLDRTGELFF. In nucleotides, the CDR3 is TGTGCCAGCAGCTTGGATCGGACCGGGGAGCTGTTTTTT.

This clone was counted once. This chain links TRBV5-4 with TRBJ2-6; D remains unclear. CDR1 and CDR2 from the germline V gene are SGHNT and YYREEE (reference sequence). Trimming took 5 bases from V and 2 from J, leaving 5 bases between them. The CDR3 is made up of 13 amino acids. CDR3 sequence: CASRRTGANVLTF. The CDR3 DNA is TGTGCCAGCAGGAGGACTGGGGCCAACGTCCTGACTTTC.